The clone carrying this T cell receptor beta chain was seen a handful of times. Its antigen remains unknown. Germline CDR1 and CDR2: SGHNT and YENEEA. The CDR3 covers 15 residues. Trimming took 0 bases from V and 1 from J; bases not matched to a gene: 1. This entry belongs to a study of T cells in localized non-small cell lung cancer. Method: immunoSEQ multiplex PCR; TCRdb's copy keeps in-frame clones and lacks some. The sample lists about 2,000 clones, about 20% occurring once. Study outcomes and limitations: Greater T cell density in blood accompanied longer overall survival. Uninvolved adjacent lung had more T cell clonality than any other tissue, topping tumor.

This chain connects TRBV11-3 to TRBJ2-5; 8 nucleotides align to TRBD2. The receptor was isolated from a woman aged 40-70 years with stage I lung adenocarcinoma. The sample here was normal lung tissue next to the tumor, taken before any cancer treatment. As DNA, the CDR3 is TGTGCCAGCAGCTTAGAAGCGGGGGTCCAAGAGACCCAGTACTTC. This translates into CASSLEAGVQETQYF.